The source of this TCR beta chain is a study of OX40 agonist ivuxolimab in advanced cancers. For the study in its entirety: The costimulatory receptor OX40 (CD134) was targeted by ivuxolimab, a fully human IgG2 agonistic monoclonal antibody. The point of sequencing TCRbeta in the periphery was to test whether ivuxolimab changed TCR sequence diversity and drove clonal T-cell expansion. The dose-escalation cohort was roughly 80% male with a mean age of roughly 62 years, ranging from roughly 20 to 80. The paper covers the monotherapy dose-escalation part of the phase I ivuxolimab trial, which included N of about 50 patients. Among the approximately 50 dose-escalation patients, about 20 had hepatocellular carcinoma, roughly 15 melanoma, 9 renal cell carcinoma and 9 head and neck cancer. Partial responses occurred in three dose-escalation patients: two with cutaneous melanoma and one with hepatocellular carcinoma. Prior anti-PD-1, anti-PD-L1 or anti-CTLA-4 therapy was permitted, and checkpoint inhibitors had been received by about 37% of dose-escalation patients. Intravenous ivuxolimab was administered to patients every 2 weeks at six dose levels: 0.01, 0.1, 0.3, 1.5, 3 and 10 mg/kg. General study outcomes and caveats: In partial responders in the 0.1-3.0 mg/kg groups, normalized peripheral clonal expansion was found to be among the lowest, especially among CD8+ T cells. Which antigens the clonally expanded peripheral T cells were specific for was not determined. At doses of 0.1 to 3.0 mg/kg, clonal expansion of both CD4+ and CD8+ blood T cells was observed from baseline to week 6. After ivuxolimab, expanded clones were on average more numerous among CD8+ T cells than among CD4+ T cells. Low levels of normalized T-cell clonal expansion were also seen in some patients who did not respond.

About this clone: Its antigen remains unidentified. No qualities accompany the bases; no much larger clone lies one base away.

Patients with autoimmune disease history or receiving systemic immunosuppression were excluded from the trial. Peripheral blood for TCR sequencing was collected from all dose cohorts at baseline, on cycle 4 day 1, and on cycle 7 day 1. The samples were drawn from a first-in-human, open-label, multicenter phase I dose-escalation trial of ivuxolimab. Adults with locally advanced or metastatic head and neck squamous cell, hepatocellular, melanoma or renal cell carcinoma were enrolled in the trial. Before TCR sequencing, CD4+ and CD8+ T cells were separately sorted from peripheral blood. Genomic DNA was isolated from the sorted cells so that the TCRbeta CDR3 region could be sequenced. The immunoSEQ Assay was used for sequencing of TCRbeta CDR3 regions. Held by TCRdb, this immuneACCESS table contains in-frame sequences only and omits some clones. Under half of the omission traces to an unresolved V gene where checked; the cause of the rest is unknown. The sample table contains about 99,000 clones; only one count was recorded for more than 85% of them. The ten largest clonotypes hold approximately 0.32% of the sample.

Taken from the germline V gene, the CDR1 and CDR2 loops are MDHEN and SYDVKM. The CDR3 spans 14 residues, from the cysteine through the phenylalanine. Kept here is only the CDR3 DNA, which spans 42 bases and is read in frame from base 1. A distance of 8 bases separates the germline ends of V and J, which lose 2 bases and 2 bases respectively. The TCR was taken from an adult with an advanced solid tumor such as melanoma, head and neck, liver or kidney cancer. The V and J segments used are TRBV28 and TRBJ2-3; the best D guess is TRBD1, with 5 bases matching. The sequencing here drew on CD4+ or CD8+ T cells sorted from blood, taken in a trial of the OX40 agonist ivuxolimab. The DNA sequence reads TGTGCCAGCAGTTTAGGGGCGAACACAGATACGCAGTATTTT. It specifies CASSLGANTDTQYF.